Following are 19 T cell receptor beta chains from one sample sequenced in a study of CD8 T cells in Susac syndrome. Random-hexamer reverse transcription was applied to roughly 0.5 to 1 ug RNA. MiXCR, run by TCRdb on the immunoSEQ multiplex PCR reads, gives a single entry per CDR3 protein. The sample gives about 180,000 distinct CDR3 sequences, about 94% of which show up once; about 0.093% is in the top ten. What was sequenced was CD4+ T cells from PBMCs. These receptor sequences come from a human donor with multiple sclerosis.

DNA of the CDR3: TGCGCCAGCAGTCAATCAAGAGGGAGCTCCTACGAGCAGTACTTC. This encodes CASSQSRGSSYEQYF. The rearrangement links TRBV23-1 to TRBJ2-7, with D maybe TRBD2 (5 bases). TRBV23-1 is treated as an ORF (open reading frame) with a function not yet certain. Trimming cost V 0 bases and J 0 bases, with 9 bases left between them. This CDR3 comprises 15 residues.

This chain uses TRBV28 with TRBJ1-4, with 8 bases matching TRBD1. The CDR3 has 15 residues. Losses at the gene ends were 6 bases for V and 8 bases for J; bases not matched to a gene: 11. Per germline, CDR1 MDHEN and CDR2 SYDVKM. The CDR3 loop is CASSLTTGAGEKLFF. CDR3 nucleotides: TGTGCCAGCAGCTTAACGACAGGGGCTGGCGAAAAACTGTTTTTT. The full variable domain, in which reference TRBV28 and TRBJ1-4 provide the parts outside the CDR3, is DVKVTQSSRYLVKRTGEKVFLECVQDMDHENMFWYRQDPGLGLRLIYFSYDVKMKEKGDIPEGYSVSREKKERFSLILESASTNQTSMYLCASSLTTGAGEKLFFGSGTQLSVL.

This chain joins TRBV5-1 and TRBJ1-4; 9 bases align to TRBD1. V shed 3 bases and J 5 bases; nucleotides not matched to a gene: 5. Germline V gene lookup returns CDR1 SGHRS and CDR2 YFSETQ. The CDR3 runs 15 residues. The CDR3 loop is CASSSSGTGNEKLFF. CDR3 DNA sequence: TGCGCCAGCAGCTCCTCCGGGACAGGGAATGAAAAACTGTTTTTT.

CDR3 residues: CATSRVGTGTFGSYEQYF. Written as DNA, the CDR3 is TGTGCCACCAGCAGAGTGGGTACAGGGACCTTCGGGTCCTACGAGCAGTACTTC. The J gene is TRBJ2-7, the V gene TRBV15; D perhaps matches TRBD1 (6 bases). CDR3 length: 18 amino acids. V lost 1 base and J 1 base, leaving 20 bases between the germline ends. Germline V lookup: CDR1 LNHNV, CDR2 YYDKDF (reference sequence).

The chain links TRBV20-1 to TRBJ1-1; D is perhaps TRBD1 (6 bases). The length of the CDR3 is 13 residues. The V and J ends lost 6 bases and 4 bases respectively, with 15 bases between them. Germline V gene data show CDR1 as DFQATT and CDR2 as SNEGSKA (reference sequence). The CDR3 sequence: CSASEGGFTEAFF. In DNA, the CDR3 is TGCAGTGCCTCAGAAGGGGGTTTCACTGAAGCTTTCTTT.

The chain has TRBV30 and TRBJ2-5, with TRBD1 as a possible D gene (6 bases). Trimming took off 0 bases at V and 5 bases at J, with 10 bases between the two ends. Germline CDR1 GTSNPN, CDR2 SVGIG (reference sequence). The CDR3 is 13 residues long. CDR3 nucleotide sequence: TGTGCCTGGAGTGTACACAGGGAGGAGACCCAGTACTTC. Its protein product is CAWSVHREETQYF.

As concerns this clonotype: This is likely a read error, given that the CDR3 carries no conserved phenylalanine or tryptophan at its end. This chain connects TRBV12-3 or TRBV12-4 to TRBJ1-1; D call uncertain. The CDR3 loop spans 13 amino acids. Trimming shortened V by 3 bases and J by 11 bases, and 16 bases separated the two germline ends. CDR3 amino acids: CASSFSGLPRAFL. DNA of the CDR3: TGTGCCAGCAGTTTTAGCGGCCTCCCGAGGGCTTTCCTT.

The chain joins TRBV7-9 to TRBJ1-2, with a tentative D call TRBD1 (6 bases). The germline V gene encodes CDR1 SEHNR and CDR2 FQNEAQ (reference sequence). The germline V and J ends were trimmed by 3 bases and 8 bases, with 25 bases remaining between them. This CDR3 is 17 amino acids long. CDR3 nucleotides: TGTGCCAGCAGCTTTGGTCCCATCGTCCGGGGGGCCGGAGGCTACACCTTC. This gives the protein CASSFGPIVRGAGGYTF.

The CDR3 here is CASSLGGGMAYEQYF. CDR3 sequence (DNA): TGTGCCAGCAGCCTCGGGGGGGGTATGGCCTACGAGCAGTACTTC. The chain recombines TRBV12-3 or TRBV12-4 with TRBJ2-7, with 8 nucleotides matching TRBD2. The CDR3 is 15 residues long. The trim removed 6 bases at V and 2 bases at J, leaving 9 bases unmatched.

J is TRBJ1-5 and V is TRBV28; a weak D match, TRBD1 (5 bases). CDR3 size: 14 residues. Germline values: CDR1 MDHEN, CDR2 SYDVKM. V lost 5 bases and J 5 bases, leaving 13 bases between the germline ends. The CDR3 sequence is CASSGQLGDQPQHF. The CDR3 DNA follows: TGTGCCAGCAGTGGCCAATTAGGGGATCAGCCCCAGCATTTT. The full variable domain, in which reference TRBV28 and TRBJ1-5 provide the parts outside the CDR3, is DVKVTQSSRYLVKRTGEKVFLECVQDMDHENMFWYRQDPGLGLRLIYFSYDVKMKEKGDIPEGYSVSREKKERFSLILESASTNQTSMYLCASSGQLGDQPQHFGDGTRLSIL.

CDR3 in amino acids: CASTPWGESTGELFF. CDR3 bases: TGTGCCAGCACCCCGTGGGGGGAGAGCACCGGGGAGCTGTTTTTT. The J gene is TRBJ2-2, the V gene TRBV3-1, with D tentatively TRBD2 (6 bases). Germline values: CDR1 LGHDT, CDR2 YNNKEL (reference sequence). The CDR3 contains 15 residues. Between the trimmed V and J ends, which lost 7 bases and 4 bases, there was a span of 16 bases.

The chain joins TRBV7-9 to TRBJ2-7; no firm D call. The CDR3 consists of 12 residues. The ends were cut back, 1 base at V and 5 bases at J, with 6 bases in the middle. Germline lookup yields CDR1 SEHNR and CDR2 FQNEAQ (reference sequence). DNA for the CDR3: TGTGCCAGCAGCTTAGACCTGCACGAGCAGTACTTC. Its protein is CASSLDLHEQYF.

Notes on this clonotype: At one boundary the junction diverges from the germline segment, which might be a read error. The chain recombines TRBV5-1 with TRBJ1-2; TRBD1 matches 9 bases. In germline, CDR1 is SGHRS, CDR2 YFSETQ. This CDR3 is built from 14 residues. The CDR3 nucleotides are TGCGCCAGCAGATTGGACCGGGACAGGGACTTAACAACCTTC. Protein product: CASRLDRDRDLTTF.

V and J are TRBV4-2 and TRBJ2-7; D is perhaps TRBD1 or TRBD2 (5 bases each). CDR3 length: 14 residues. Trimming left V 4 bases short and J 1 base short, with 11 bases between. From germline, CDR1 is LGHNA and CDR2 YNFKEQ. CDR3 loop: CASSPWDGSYEQYF. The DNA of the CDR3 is TGTGCCAGCAGCCCTTGGGACGGATCCTACGAGCAGTACTTC.

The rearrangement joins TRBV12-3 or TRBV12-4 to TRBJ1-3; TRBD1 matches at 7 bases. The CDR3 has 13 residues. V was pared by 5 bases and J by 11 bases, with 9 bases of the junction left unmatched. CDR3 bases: TGTGCCAGCAGTCCTCCGGGACAGATATCCATATATTTT. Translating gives CASSPPGQISIYF.

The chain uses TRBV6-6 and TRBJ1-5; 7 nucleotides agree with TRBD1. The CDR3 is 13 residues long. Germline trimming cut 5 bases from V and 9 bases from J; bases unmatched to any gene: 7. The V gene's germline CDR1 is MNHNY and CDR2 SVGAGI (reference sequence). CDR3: CASSPTPGGPQHF. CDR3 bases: TGTGCCAGCAGTCCAACGCCAGGGGGGCCCCAGCATTTT.

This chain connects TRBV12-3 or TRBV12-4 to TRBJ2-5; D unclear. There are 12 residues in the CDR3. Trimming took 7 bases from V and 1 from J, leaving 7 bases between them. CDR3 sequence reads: CASTRSQETQYF. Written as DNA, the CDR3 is TGTGCCAGCACCCGGAGCCAAGAGACCCAGTACTTC.

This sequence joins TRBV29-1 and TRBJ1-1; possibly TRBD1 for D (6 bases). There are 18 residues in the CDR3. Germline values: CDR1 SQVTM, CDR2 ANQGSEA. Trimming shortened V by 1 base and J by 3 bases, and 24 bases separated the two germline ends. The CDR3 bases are TGCAGCGTTGAAGCTGGGGGAACAGGGTGGGTTGCTCACACTGAAGCTTTCTTT. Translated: CSVEAGGTGWVAHTEAFF.

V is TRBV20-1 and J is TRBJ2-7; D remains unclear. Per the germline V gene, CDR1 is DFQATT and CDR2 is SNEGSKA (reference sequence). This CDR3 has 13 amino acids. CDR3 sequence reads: CSLWGTLNYEQYF. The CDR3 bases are TGCAGCCTATGGGGAACCTTGAACTACGAGCAGTACTTC.